Included here is one TCR beta chain sequence, with context. Its antigen is currently unknown. This entry comes from a study of T cell responses to AZD1222 COVID-19 vaccine. Study in general: Second-dose intervals of approximately 4 or approximately 12 weeks were pooled.

Regarding the study as a whole: Donors, mostly white British, included more females; clonal diversity was possibly underestimated. Reportedly, nearly half the spike-specific TCRs target unmutated variant regions. Dominant at 160-218 and 743-854, vaccine-associated CD4 TCRs also spanned spike.

This CDR3 spans 16 amino acids. From germline, CDR1 is LGHDT and CDR2 YNNKEL (reference sequence). J gave up 5 bases and V 4 bases, and 5 bases lay outside the gene matches. This table comes from immunoSEQ multiplex PCR, and its TCRdb copy is limited to in-frame clones, with some not included. The sample contains about 94,000 clones, about 88% of which appear only once. The sequencing here drew on peripheral blood, taken on day 0 of AZD1222 vaccination. V is TRBV3-1 (or the pseudogene TRBV3-2) and J is TRBJ2-3; 14 nucleotides line up with TRBD2. This TCR was recovered from an adult in good health. CDR3 amino acids: CASSRQGTSGGDTQYF. The CDR3 bases are TGTGCCAGCAGCCGCCAAGGGACTAGCGGGGGAGATACGCAGTATTTT.